The 10 T cell receptor beta chains reported below all come from one sample, sequenced in a study of cytomegalovirus exposure and HLA in healthy donors. The PCR made use of 60 Vbeta and 13 Jbeta primers. Repertoires were generated with immunoSEQ multiplex PCR, while TCRdb's copy carries only in-frame clones and drops some. The table includes more than 95,000 clones, roughly four fifths detected once. The sample was PBMCs. The source of these receptors is a man aged 35 to 55 in good health and CMV-seronegative.

This clone was counted a few times. This sequence joins TRBV30 and TRBJ2-3; TRBD1 matches 8 bases. Germline CDR1 and CDR2: GTSNPN and SVGIG (reference sequence). The length of the CDR3 is 12 residues. After removal of 5 bases from V and 3 bases from J, the junction contained 1 base not matched to a gene. The CDR3 coding sequence is TGTGCCTGGGACAGGGGTACAGATACGCAGTATTTT. This sequence encodes CAWDRGTDTQYF.

V is TRBV7-8 and J is TRBJ2-5, with D maybe TRBD2 (5 bases). The ends were cut back, 5 bases at V and 2 bases at J, with 18 bases in the middle. Per germline, CDR1 SGHVS and CDR2 FQNEAQ. The CDR3 extends over 16 amino acids. The DNA for the CDR3 is TGTGCCAGCAGCCTAAGCCGAGGGTTAGGGCAAGAGACCCAGTACTTC. It specifies CASSLSRGLGQETQYF.

This clone has only one observation. The V call is TRBV18, the J call TRBJ2-1; unclear D gene. The CDR3 has 14 residues. Germline values: CDR1 KGHSH, CDR2 LQKENI. With 4 bases removed from V and 5 bases from J, the gap between germline ends came to 12 bases. In nucleotides, the CDR3 is TGTGCCAGCTCACTCACCCGACTCGACAATGAGCAGTTCTTC. Translating gives CASSLTRLDNEQFF.

This clone showed up just once. This chain connects TRBV30 to TRBJ2-3; D unresolved. The CDR3 totals 15 residues. Germline V gene data show CDR1 as GTSNPN and CDR2 as SVGIG (reference sequence). V lost 1 base, J lost 4 bases, and 15 bases lay in between. The CDR3 DNA follows: TGTGCCTGGAGTGGCATAGCCCAAGGAGCAGATACGCAGTATTTT. It specifies CAWSGIAQGADTQYF.

This clone was counted a few times. The rearrangement links TRBV4-1 to TRBJ2-7, with TRBD1 identical over 7 bases. There are 14 residues in the CDR3. The ends lost 2 bases at V and 9 bases at J; junction bases unmatched: 10. From germline, CDR1 is MGHRA and CDR2 YSYEKL. In DNA, the CDR3 is TGCGCCAGCAGCCAACTACCGGGACAGTGGGGGCAGTACTTC. This encodes CASSQLPGQWGQYF.

This clone was counted between two and nine times. This chain joins TRBV2 and TRBJ2-3; D may be TRBD1 (6 bases). Germline V gene sequence: CDR1 SNHLY, CDR2 FYNNEI. Trimming removed 6 bases from V and 5 bases from J, with 15 bases in between. The CDR3 totals 14 residues. CDR3 sequence reads: CASREDRGRDTQYF. DNA of the CDR3: TGTGCCAGCAGGGAGGACAGAGGGAGAGATACGCAGTATTTT.

This clone was found a few times. The chain links TRBV28 to TRBJ2-3, with TRBD2 identical over 14 bases. Trimming cost V 5 bases and J 6 bases; bases outside gene matches: 4. Germline V gene sequence: CDR1 MDHEN, CDR2 SYDVKM. This CDR3 region has 15 residues. CDR3 bases: TGTGCCAGCAGTCCTCGACTAGCGGGGGGGGATACGCAGTATTTT. The encoded protein is CASSPRLAGGDTQYF.

This clone was recorded once. V is TRBV4-1 and J is TRBJ2-5, with D possibly matching TRBD2 (5 bases). This CDR3 region has 15 residues. V lost 0 bases and J 0 bases, leaving 8 bases between the germline ends. Germline CDR1 MGHRA, CDR2 YSYEKL. CDR3 amino acids: CASSQEGRDQETQYF. The CDR3 DNA reads as TGCGCCAGCAGCCAAGAAGGGCGGGACCAAGAGACCCAGTACTTC.

This clone was detected only once. The chain has TRBV30 and TRBJ2-7, with 8 bases lining up with TRBD2. The V gene's germline CDR1 is GTSNPN and CDR2 SVGIG (reference sequence). CDR3 size: 14 residues. V trimming: 2 bases; J trimming: 0 bases; junction bases outside the gene matches: 3. The CDR3 loop is CAWSSAGGSYEQYF. CDR3 DNA: TGTGCCTGGAGTTCTGCGGGAGGCTCCTACGAGCAGTACTTC.

The J gene is TRBJ2-7, the V gene TRBV6-5; 8 nucleotides line up with TRBD1. V lost 0 bases to trimming and J lost 5 bases; unmatched junction nucleotides: 9. Germline V CDR1 and CDR2: MNHEY, SVGAGI. The CDR3 has 16 residues. The CDR3 DNA follows: TGTGCCAGCAGTTACTCGATCGTGGACAGGGTGAACGAGCAGTACTTC. Protein sequence: CASSYSIVDRVNEQYF.